This TCR beta chain is from a study of cytomegalovirus exposure and HLA in healthy donors (dated by TCRdb to about 2017). Background on the whole study: According to an earlier analysis of 550 to 750 of the donors, 150 million to 200 million T cells yielded 117 million unique TCR beta sequences and approximately 300 Gb of sequence data. Typing coverage differed by locus: A, B, C, DRB1 and DQB1 were typed in roughly 620-630 donors, DQA1 in roughly 500, DPA1 in roughly 590, and DPB1 in approximately 450. To predict cytomegalovirus infection status, the study brought together high-throughput TCR immunosequencing, statistical association of individual TCRs with disease status, and machine learning. All discovery cohort repertoires had been generated using a single sequencing platform. A later analysis re-examined previously published TCR beta repertoires from about 670 donors and added high-resolution HLA genotyping to investigate patterns of TCR occurrence. Donor age, sex, ethnicity and CMV serostatus were compiled alongside the repertoire data. Genome-wide SNP genotypes for about three fifths of the roughly 700 donors were used in a later genetic analysis, which treated that subset as a discovery cohort. Of the 300 to 500 genotyped donors, 81% were placed in the genetic ancestry cluster associated with self-reported Caucasian donors. Among around 400 genotyped donors of the cohort, an average of approximately 240,000 unique TCR beta nucleotide sequences was sequenced per donor, of which 15% to 20% were non-productive. A separate validation cohort of 100 to 150 different subjects was used in addition to the approximately 700-subject first cohort. About five DR-DQ haplotypes were treated as single units for association and clustering because of strong linkage in the cohort. In the later analysis, no new phenotypic data were used to find candidate immune exposures; instead, reliance was placed on TCR beta sequences and their occurrence across donors. An early release covering 550 to 700 HLA-typed donors comprised about 290 gigabases of sequencing data and approximately 85 million unique TCR sequences. Using immunosequencing, the study profiled T cell repertoires from roughly 650 subjects and related those repertoires to cytomegalovirus serostatus. Both class I and class II loci were covered by HLA typing, at four-digit resolution. The aim of the study was to test whether cataloging public T cell receptors could identify signatures of past pathogen exposure. In an earlier analysis of 587 of the donors, high-throughput TCR beta sequencing was used to judge whether each TCR beta V gene segment behaved as functional or pseudogenic. What the study reported, not specific to this receptor: In a later analysis, 16,951 TCR beta sequences were associated with specific HLA alleles at a false discovery rate of 0.05. In a later analysis, HLA-associated TCR beta chains were found to be more clonally expanded and to have lower generation probabilities than equally common non-associated chains. In this cohort, only TCR beta chains were sequenced, and detectable features were limited by the absence of alpha or paired-chain data. Presence/absence analyses assumed roughly uniform sequencing depth across donors, an assumption that may not hold. Because counts were too low, roughly 18 rarely observed V segments, including chromosome 9 orphons, were left out of the earlier analysis of approximately 580 of the donors. A later analysis found that most CMV-associated TCR beta chains appeared HLA-restricted, with HLA associations seemingly driven largely by CMV exposure. In an earlier analysis of 587 of the donors, most TCR beta V segments were observed in productive rearrangements about 90% or about 30% of the time, broadly matching IMGT annotations. A group of highly shared sequence variants was considered likely to be a technical artifact of the sequencing pipeline. A further reported finding was that TCR beta sequences accurately predicted the HLA-A and HLA-B alleles for most subjects in the first cohort. In vitro tests confirmed that a few of the cytomegalovirus-associated TCR beta chains recognize cytomegalovirus antigens. Linkage disequilibrium might explain the correlated functional status among segregating V segments, but an unknown experimental factor could not be excluded. In the study, approximately 150 TCR beta chains were listed as associated with cytomegalovirus. Because HLA typing was missing for some donors at each locus, association tests included only the typed subset. For the cohort, immune exposure information was limited to CMV serostatus. According to a later genetic analysis, donors in an Asian-associated ancestry cluster had fewer N-insertions in productive TCRs than the approximately 690-donor mean. In a later analysis, TCR association rates were found to vary across HLA loci, with the most associated TCRs seen for DRB1 alleles and the fewest for HLA-C alleles. According to a later analysis, parvovirus B19, influenza, CMV and Epstein-Barr virus appeared linked to several top co-occurrence clusters. Across donors, most TCR sequences were observed very rarely, whereas some public TCRs were present in many individuals. Strong co-occurrence of HLA alleles, especially DR and DQ, made assigning TCR associations to individual alleles difficult. The 87-base-pair reads could not distinguish some IMGT-functional V segments, including TRBV6-2 and TRBV6-3, so those segments were excluded. The classifier was reported to diagnose cytomegalovirus status with high specificity and sensitivity in both the original and validation cohorts. An association between a missense DCLRE1C variant and V-gene and J-gene trimming of TCR beta chains was found in a later genetic analysis and replicated in an independent cohort. It was suggested by the authors that the approach could potentially be generalized to other disease states and immunological phenotypes.

CDR1 SEHNR and CDR2 FQNEAQ are derived from the germline V gene (reference sequence). Measured from the cysteine to the phenylalanine, the CDR3 is 15 residues long. The retained sequence is limited to the CDR3, 45 bases, with the frame set at the first base. Trimming removed 1 base from V and 0 bases from J, leaving 10 bases between the germline ends. This clone was detected only a few times. Which antigen it targets is not known. Within one base of it there is no much larger clone, and no base qualities were kept. In total, fewer than 750 healthy bone marrow donors made up the cohort. At the time of sampling, every cohort member was nominally healthy, though immune exposures that went unrecorded were likely present. The donor tested CMV seropositive and was one of the 289 seropositive cohort members. A peripheral blood sample was collected from each donor, and TCR beta sequencing was performed on peripheral blood mononuclear cells. The Qiagen DNeasy Blood Extraction Kit was used to extract genomic DNA from the blood cell samples.

Libraries came from the immunoSEQ multiplex PCR assay. A mixture of 60 forward primers for TCR Vbeta segments and 13 reverse primers for TCR Jbeta segments was used in the multiplex PCR. A multiplex PCR assay on genomic DNA amplified the CDR3 region of rearranged TCR beta genes. On the Illumina HiSeq System, the amplified TCR beta libraries were sequenced as 87-base-pair reads. The original methods were these. A later analysis tallied roughly 76 million unique TCR beta chains across the 650 to 750 repertoires, and roughly 11 million of those chains were shared by two or more donors. A nearest-neighbor algorithm error-corrected the raw reads and collapsed the reads into unique sequences, merging closely related sequences to remove PCR and sequencing errors. CDR3 sequences were aligned to IMGT reference sequences to assign V, D and J gene segments. For a sequence to be retained, at least a six-nucleotide match to both a V gene segment and a J gene segment was required. Rearrangements were called productive when the CDR3 lacked stop codons and stayed in frame with V and J; all others were non-productive. Following IMGT convention, CDR3 was defined as the stretch from the second conserved V-encoded cysteine to the conserved J-encoded phenylalanine. The earlier analysis of about 500 of the donors excluded sequences that lacked an unambiguous match to a single V gene segment. An earlier analysis of 587 of the donors classified V segments as functional when productive rearrangements were above 56.7% and as segregating when the standard deviation between donors was above 5%. A statistical classification framework was built to diagnose cytomegalovirus status from the catalog of TCR beta chain sequences. V and J gene assignment, in a later analysis, came from comparing TCR nucleotide sequences with IMGT/GENE-DB human TR gene sequences. In a later analysis, CDR3 sequences and most-parsimonious VDJ recombination scenarios were assigned using the TCRdist pipeline. A later analysis defined each TCR beta chain by its CDR3 amino acid sequence plus V-gene family, and excluded reads lacking a unique V-gene family. In a later analysis, 450 to 600 highly shared, low-generation-probability nucleotide sequences were removed to address suspected cross-contamination and a sequencing artifact. A later analysis calculated a clonal expansion index for each public chain from normalized within-repertoire ranks of inferred template counts. A later analysis computed generation probabilities with a VDJ recombination model fitted to out-of-frame rearrangements, and checked the results against IGoR. In a later analysis, hypergeometric tests were used to score TCR-TCR, TCR-HLA and TCR-CMV co-occurrence, with a repertoire-size bias correction applied to TCR pairs. To estimate false discovery rates, a later analysis permuted the HLA or CMV assignments 20 times. A later analysis grouped co-occurring TCRs with DBSCAN, adding TCRdist sequence similarity when clustering within HLA-allele-positive subsets. For co-occurrence clustering, repertoires with fewer than 30,000 or more than 120,000 public chains were excluded, along with a handful of repertoires with anomalous nucleotide sharing. In its TCRdb copy, this immuneACCESS table keeps in-frame sequences only and misses some clones. Where compared with another copy, unresolved V genes explain less than half of these, and the others have no known cause. V and J calls and clone size are copied from that table; D and trimming were computed from the DNA. The table for this sample lists a few hundred thousand clones; about 80% of them were counted only once. The leading ten clones occupy 8% of the sample.

The sequencing input was PBMCs. This TCR was sampled from an older woman in good health and CMV-seropositive. This chain joins TRBV7-9 to TRBJ2-7, with no confidently assigned D gene. The nucleotide sequence reads as follows: TGTGCCAGCAGCTTAGGGCAGACTCTCTCCTACGAGCAGTACTTC. Translation gives CASSLGQTLSYEQYF. The CDR3 plus the reference TRBV7-9 and TRBJ2-7 genes for the other parts give the full variable domain: DTGVSQNPRHKITKRGQNVTFRCDPISEHNRLYWYRQTLGQGPEFLTYFQNEAQLEKSRLLSDRFSAERPKGSFSTLEIQRTEQGDSAMYLCASSLGQTLSYEQYFGPGTRLTVT.